This T cell receptor beta chain was retrieved from a study of blood T cell repertoires in COVID-19. About the study: Researchers got acute and convalescent COVID-19 samples from the United States, Italy and Spain. The cDNA or gDNA used as material had been derived from T cells, B-cell-depleted T cells, or PBMCs.

Under the authors' procedure: Estimation of nucleated cell counts relied on the amplification of reference gene primers. Measured with immunoSEQ multiplex PCR; TCRdb has only the in-frame clones, and not every one. D and trimming were read from the DNA, whereas the V and J calls and clone size are those reported in that table. This table holds a few hundred thousand clones, approximately 89% found once. The CDR3 sequence is 14 residues long. Germline V gene lookup returns CDR1 LNHNV and CDR2 YYDKDF (reference sequence). The V end lost 0 bases, the J end lost 0 bases, and 5 bases lay between the germline ends.

Sequenced input: peripheral blood. The source of this sequence is a woman aged 55-70 years with acute or convalescent COVID-19. The chain links TRBV15 to TRBJ1-2; D uncertain. The CDR3 protein is CATSRDTANYGYTF. For the CDR3, the DNA is TGTGCCACCAGCAGAGATACAGCTAACTATGGCTACACCTTC.